The clone carrying this T cell receptor (beta chain) has more than one count but fewer than ten. Researchers prepared the TCRbeta library using unique molecular identifiers, the study reports. TCRdb independently ran MiXCR on the PCR reads; one entry per CDR3 protein. The table shows some 490,000 distinct CDR3 sequences, with approximately 13% occurring only once. V shed 5 bases, J shed 4 bases, and the junction held 11 bases outside the gene matches. The CDR3 has 17 residues. The data belong to a study of T-cell reconstitution after alpha-beta-depleted transplantation in children. The input for sequencing was PBMCs from the stem cell graft donor, taken from the stem cell graft. The TCR originated in a human donor who donated a stem cell graft to a child with combined immunodeficiency. The V call is TRBV12-3 or TRBV12-4, the J call TRBJ2-1; 10 bases match TRBD1. In nucleotides, the CDR3 is TGTGCCAGCAGTCCCCTTTTGGGACAGGGGCTTTACAATGAGCAGTTCTTC. The encoded protein is CASSPLLGQGLYNEQFF.